The rows below give T cell receptor beta chains drawn from one sample of a study of a mutant IDH1 vaccine in newly diagnosed glioma. Repertoires were generated with immunoSEQ multiplex PCR, while TCRdb's copy carries only in-frame clones and drops some. The sample has tens of thousands of clones; around four fifths are singletons. These receptors are not linked to any known antigen. The specimen was PBMCs, collected from a glioma patient whose treatment included an IDH1 peptide vaccine. The origin of the receptors is a man between 35 and 55 years old with glioma. Some clones in this sample may be carry-over from other donors' samples. CDR3s include the opening cysteine and the closing phenylalanine or tryptophan. Each record gives: J gene, clone size, V gene, D gene, CDR3 protein, CDR3 DNA. The D gene is left open where the match is weak. The size of a clone is reported for some rows only, either as once, few or many, or as a class for expanded clones.

TRBJ2-2 - TRBV11-2 - CASSLDLRVQNPGELFF TGTGCCAGCAGCTTAGATCTCAGGGTTCAGAACCCCGGGGAGCTGTTTTTT
TRBJ2-1 - TRBV7-2 TRBD1 CASSRPRDRVYNEQFF TGTGCCAGCAGCCGCCCCCGGGACAGGGTTTACAATGAGCAGTTCTTC
TRBJ1-5 - TRBV4-1 TRBD1 CASSQDGQGAQPQHF TGCGCCAGCAGCCAAGATGGGCAGGGGGCCCAGCCCCAGCATTTT
TRBJ1-2 once TRBV4-3 - CASSQDQGDYGYTF TGCGCCAGCAGCCAAGATCAGGGTGACTATGGCTACACCTTC
TRBJ1-2 - TRBV18 - CASSRAPGPSYGYTF TGTGCCAGCTCACGGGCCCCGGGACCTTCCTATGGCTACACCTTC
TRBJ2-1 once TRBV14 TRBD2 CASSQERGGSYNEQFF TGTGCCAGCAGCCAAGAGCGGGGGGGCTCCTACAATGAGCAGTTCTTC
TRBJ1-4 - TRBV2 - CASRIGSGGEKLFF TGTGCCAGCAGGATTGGCTCCGGGGGGGAAAAACTGTTTTTT
TRBJ1-1 - TRBV7-2 - CASSPTGGGQTEAFF TGTGCCAGCAGCCCGACAGGCGGGGGGCAAACTGAAGCTTTCTTT
TRBJ1-6 - TRBV28 TRBD1 CASSSSGTGFYNSPLHF TGTGCCAGCAGTTCATCCGGGACAGGTTTTTATAATTCACCCCTCCACTTT
TRBJ1-4 - TRBV7-2 - CASSLIGGNEKLFF TGTGCCAGCAGCTTAATAGGGGGTAATGAAAAACTGTTTTTT
TRBJ2-2 - TRBV29-1 - CSVILATTGELFF TGCAGCGTTATTCTAGCAACCACCGGGGAGCTGTTTTTT
TRBJ1-4 - TRBV5-1 - CASSASATNEKLFF TGCGCCAGCAGCGCTTCTGCAACTAATGAAAAACTGTTTTTT
TRBJ2-7 - TRBV2 - CASSDPGPMGYEQYF TGTGCCAGCAGTGACCCAGGCCCGATGGGCTACGAGCAGTACTTC
TRBJ1-5 - TRBV28 - CASSQPQTMSGSNQPQHF TGTGCCAGCAGTCAACCCCAGACCATGTCGGGTAGCAATCAGCCCCAGCATTTT
TRBJ2-3 - TRBV2 TRBD2 CSGGAAFTDTQYF TGCAGCGGGGGGGCCGCCTTCACAGATACGCAGTATTTT
TRBJ2-7 - TRBV30 - CAWAPGLGTYEQYF TGTGCCTGGGCTCCGGGGCTAGGAACCTACGAGCAGTACTTC
TRBJ1-2 - TRBV5-1 - CASSLEWGPPGGYTF TGCGCCAGCAGCTTGGAATGGGGCCCTCCGGGAGGCTACACCTTC
TRBJ2-7 - TRBV2 TRBD1 CASIFEGTASEQYF TGTGCCAGCATCTTCGAAGGGACAGCCTCCGAGCAGTACTTC
TRBJ2-3 - TRBV5-1 - CASSSLAVATDTQYF TGCGCCAGCAGCTCATTAGCAGTGGCGACGGATACGCAGTATTTT
TRBJ2-7 - TRBV5-5 - CASSLSFAFEQYF TGTGCCAGCAGCTTGTCCTTTGCGTTCGAGCAGTACTTC
TRBJ1-4 - TRBV5-1 - CASSYATNEKLFF TGCGCCAGCAGCTATGCAACTAATGAAAAACTGTTTTTT
TRBJ2-7 - TRBV7-2 - CASSSGTGSYEQYF TGTGCCAGCAGTTCCGGGACGGGGAGCTACGAGCAGTACTTC
TRBJ1-2 - TRBV6-6 - CASRTSDSHGYTF TGTGCCAGCAGGACCTCGGACAGCCATGGCTACACCTTC
TRBJ1-1 once TRBV7-9 - CASSPPLDGRVTEAFF TGTGCCAGCAGCCCCCCTCTTGACGGGAGGGTCACTGAAGCTTTCTTT
TRBJ1-1 once TRBV2 - CASRGLGVSRNTEAFF TGTGCCAGCAGGGGGTTGGGTGTCTCAAGAAACACTGAAGCTTTCTTT
TRBJ1-1 - TRBV5-1 TRBD1 CASRVGQEMNTEAFF TGCGCCAGCAGGGTGGGACAGGAGATGAACACTGAAGCTTTCTTT
TRBJ1-5 - TRBV2 - CASSDLHRSNQPQHF TGTGCCAGCAGTGATCTACACCGGAGCAATCAGCCCCAGCATTTT
TRBJ2-5 - TRBV9 - CASSVEGGGYQETQYF TGTGCCAGCAGCGTAGAGGGCGGGGGCTATCAAGAGACCCAGTACTTC
TRBJ2-3 - TRBV19 TRBD2 CASNTAGDTDTQYF TGTGCCAGTAATACAGCGGGGGACACAGATACGCAGTATTTT
TRBJ1-6 - TRBV6-1 - CASSGMGGNSPLHF TGTGCCAGCAGTGGTATGGGTGGAAATTCACCCCTCCACTTT
TRBJ1-5 - TRBV6-1 TRBD1 CASMRTGVGNQPQHF TGTGCCAGCATGCGGACAGGGGTGGGCAATCAGCCCCAGCATTTT
TRBJ1-5 once TRBV10-3 - CAISEEGEYQPQHF TGTGCCATCAGTGAGGAGGGGGAGTATCAGCCCCAGCATTTT
TRBJ1-2 - TRBV13 - CASSFGTGSGYTF TGTGCCAGCAGCTTCGGAACAGGGTCTGGCTACACCTTC
TRBJ2-6 - TRBV6-1 - CASSAQGGWANVLTF TGTGCCAGCAGTGCCCAGGGGGGCTGGGCCAACGTCCTGACTTTC
TRBJ1-4 - TRBV2 TRBD1 CASSGTGGDIEKLFF TGTGCCAGCAGTGGGACAGGGGGCGATATTGAAAAACTGTTTTTT
TRBJ1-2 - TRBV28 - CASRGLVDGGYTF TGTGCCAGCAGGGGCCTTGTAGACGGTGGCTACACCTTC
TRBJ2-3 once TRBV2 - CASSEAIATGTQYF TGTGCCAGCAGTGAAGCGATTGCTACCGGGACGCAGTATTTT
TRBJ2-7 once TRBV29-1 - CSVERGRGGYEQYF TGCAGCGTTGAAAGGGGCAGGGGCGGTTACGAGCAGTACTTC
TRBJ1-5 few TRBV10-3 - CAISVGGSQPQHF TGTGCCATCAGTGTTGGGGGTAGTCAGCCCCAGCATTTT
TRBJ1-1 - TRBV5-6 TRBD1 CASSLGGTGVWNTEAFF TGTGCCAGCAGCTTGGGGGGGACAGGGGTCTGGAACACTGAAGCTTTCTTT
TRBJ2-1 - TRBV9 TRBD2 CASSSWAGGSYNEQFF TGTGCCAGCAGCTCCTGGGCGGGGGGTAGTTACAATGAGCAGTTCTTC
TRBJ1-4 medium-sized TRBV15 - CATSRDVGTVNEKLFF TGTGCCACCAGCAGGGACGTTGGGACTGTAAATGAAAAACTGTTTTTT
TRBJ2-1 few TRBV5-4 TRBD1 CASSSRQGSDEQFF TGTGCCAGCAGCTCGCGACAGGGGAGTGATGAGCAGTTCTTC
TRBJ2-5 - TRBV19 - CASSPVSYQETQYF TGTGCCAGTAGTCCGGTTTCGTACCAAGAGACCCAGTACTTC
TRBJ1-6 - TRBV28 - CASGTPGPSYNSPLHF TGTGCCAGCGGGACCCCCGGCCCCTCCTATAATTCACCCCTCCACTTT
TRBJ2-2 - TRBV5-4 - CASSLPSLGWQGNTGELFF TGTGCCAGCAGCTTGCCCAGTCTCGGCTGGCAGGGTAACACCGGGGAGCTGTTTTTT
TRBJ1-6 - TRBV5-6 - CASSLNPGAGSPLHF TGTGCCAGCAGCTTGAACCCCGGAGCGGGCTCACCCCTCCACTTT
TRBJ1-1 - TRBV7-9 - CASSYVGAGTEAFF TGTGCCAGCAGCTACGTTGGGGCTGGCACTGAAGCTTTCTTT
TRBJ2-7 once TRBV4-1 - CASSRRENYEQYF TGCGCCAGCAGCCGTCGGGAGAACTACGAGCAGTACTTC
TRBJ1-2 - TRBV20-1 - CSASTNYGYTF TGCAGTGCTAGTACTAACTATGGCTACACCTTC
TRBJ2-7 - TRBV7-9 TRBD1 CASSLGGQGFYEQYF TGTGCCAGCAGCTTAGGGGGACAGGGCTTCTACGAGCAGTACTTC
TRBJ2-7 - TRBV29-1 - CSVARGSDEQYF TGCAGCGTTGCCAGGGGTTCTGACGAGCAGTACTTC
TRBJ1-1 few TRBV19 - CASSIDPRGTEAFF TGTGCCAGTAGTATTGATCCTCGGGGGACTGAAGCTTTCTTT
TRBJ2-7 once TRBV2 - CASRIGGYEQYF TGTGCCAGCAGAATAGGGGGCTACGAGCAGTACTTC
TRBJ2-7 - TRBV15 - CATRGGVEQYF TGTGCCACCAGAGGGGGTGTCGAGCAGTACTTC
TRBJ2-5 - TRBV12-5 TRBD1 CASGLGQGDQETQYF TGTGCTAGTGGTTTAGGACAGGGGGACCAAGAGACCCAGTACTTC
TRBJ2-1 - TRBV30 TRBD2 CAWSWSGVRQFF TGTGCCTGGAGCTGGAGCGGGGTCCGGCAGTTCTTC
TRBJ1-1 few TRBV5-1 - CASSLGLDRNTEAFF TGCGCCAGCAGCTTGGGGTTGGACAGGAACACTGAAGCTTTCTTT
TRBJ1-6 - TRBV7-9 TRBD1 CASRQGVNSPLHF TGTGCCAGCCGACAGGGGGTTAATTCACCCCTCCACTTT